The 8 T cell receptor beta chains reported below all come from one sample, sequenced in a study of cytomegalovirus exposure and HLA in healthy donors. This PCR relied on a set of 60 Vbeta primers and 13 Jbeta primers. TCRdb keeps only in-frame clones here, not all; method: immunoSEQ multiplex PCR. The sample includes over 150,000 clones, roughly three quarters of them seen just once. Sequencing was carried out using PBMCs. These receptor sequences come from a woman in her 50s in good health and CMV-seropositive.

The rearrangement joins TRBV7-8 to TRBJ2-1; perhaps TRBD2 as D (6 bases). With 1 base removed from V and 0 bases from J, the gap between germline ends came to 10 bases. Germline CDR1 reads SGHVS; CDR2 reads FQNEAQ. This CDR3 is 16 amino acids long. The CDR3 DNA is TGTGCCAGCAGCTTAGAGGGAGGTAACTCCTACAATGAGCAGTTCTTC. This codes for CASSLEGGNSYNEQFF.

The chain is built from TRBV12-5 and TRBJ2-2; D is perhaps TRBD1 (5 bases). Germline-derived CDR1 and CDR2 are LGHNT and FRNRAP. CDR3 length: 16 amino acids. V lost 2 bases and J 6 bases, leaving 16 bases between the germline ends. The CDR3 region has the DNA TGTGCTAGTGGTTTGTTCGGTCAGGGTGGGTCCGGGGAGCTGTTTTTT. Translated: CASGLFGQGGSGELFF.

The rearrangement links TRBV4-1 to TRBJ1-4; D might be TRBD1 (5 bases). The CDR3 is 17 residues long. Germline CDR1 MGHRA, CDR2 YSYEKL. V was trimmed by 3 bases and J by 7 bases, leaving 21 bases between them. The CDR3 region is CASSHPAKGVRVEKLFF. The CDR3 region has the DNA TGCGCCAGCAGCCACCCGGCCAAAGGGGTACGGGTTGAAAAACTGTTTTTT.

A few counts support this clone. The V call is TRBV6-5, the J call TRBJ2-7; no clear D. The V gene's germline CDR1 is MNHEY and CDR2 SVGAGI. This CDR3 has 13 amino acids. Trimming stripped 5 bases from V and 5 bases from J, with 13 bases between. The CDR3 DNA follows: TGTGCCAGCAGTGAACCCTACCCCAACGAGCAGTACTTC. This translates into CASSEPYPNEQYF.

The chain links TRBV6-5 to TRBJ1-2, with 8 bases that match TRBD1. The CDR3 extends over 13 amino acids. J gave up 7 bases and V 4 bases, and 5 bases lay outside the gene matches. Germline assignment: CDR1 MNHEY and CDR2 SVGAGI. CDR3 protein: CASSLSGGGGYTF. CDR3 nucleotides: TGTGCCAGCAGTTTATCAGGGGGCGGTGGCTACACCTTC.

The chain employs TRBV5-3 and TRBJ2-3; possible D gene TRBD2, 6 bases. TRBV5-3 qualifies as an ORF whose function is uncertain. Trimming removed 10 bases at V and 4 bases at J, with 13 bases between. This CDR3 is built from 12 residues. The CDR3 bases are TGTGCCTCGAACGGAGGGGCAGATACGCAGTATTTT. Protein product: CASNGGADTQYF.

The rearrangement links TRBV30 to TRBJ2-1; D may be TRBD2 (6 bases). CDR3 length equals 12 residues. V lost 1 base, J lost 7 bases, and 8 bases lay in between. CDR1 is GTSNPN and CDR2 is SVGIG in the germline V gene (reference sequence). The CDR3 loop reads CAWSEAGNEQFF. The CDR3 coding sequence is TGTGCCTGGAGTGAGGCGGGAAATGAGCAGTTCTTC.

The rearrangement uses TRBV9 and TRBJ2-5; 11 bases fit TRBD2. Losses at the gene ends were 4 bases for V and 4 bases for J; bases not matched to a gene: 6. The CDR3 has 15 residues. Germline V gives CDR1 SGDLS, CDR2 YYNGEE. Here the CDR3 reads CASSLLAGGGETQYF. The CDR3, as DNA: TGTGCCAGCAGCCTTCTAGCGGGGGGAGGAGAGACCCAGTACTTC.